This T cell receptor beta chain was obtained from a study of graft-versus-host responses after intestinal transplantation. The study's findings and limits: Early post-transplant falls in HvG clones accompanied the peak levels of circulating GvH clones.

Method: immunoSEQ multiplex PCR; TCRdb's copy keeps in-frame clones and lacks some. The sample lists several thousand clones, approximately 30% occurring once. Researchers placed roughly 200,000 CFSE-labeled responder cells in culture with roughly 200,000 irradiated, violet-dye-labeled stimulator cells. The responders that had proliferated, CFSE-low CD3+CD4+ and CD3+CD8+ cells, were sorted after the reaction. This sequence originates from a human patient who was an organ donor for intestinal transplantation. Sequenced material: alloreactive CD8+ T cells from a mixed lymphocyte reaction culture, taken before transplantation. Subset given: CFSE-low proliferating T cells sorted from approximately 6-day pre-transplant mixed lymphocyte reaction (GvH or HvG direction).

CDR3 residues: CASSWGDDTEAFF. The CDR3 DNA sequence: TGTGCCTCCAGTTGGGGAGACGACACTGAAGCTTTCTTT. The chain is built from TRBV28 and TRBJ1-1; D is undetermined. The V end lost 11 bases, the J end lost 3 bases, and 16 bases lay between the germline ends. Germline loops: CDR1 MDHEN, CDR2 SYDVKM. The CDR3 runs 13 residues.